This T cell receptor (beta chain) came from a study of cytomegalovirus exposure and HLA in healthy donors (dated by TCRdb to about 2017). Regarding the research as a whole: According to an earlier analysis of 550 to 750 of the donors, 150 million to 200 million T cells yielded 117 million unique TCR beta sequences and 276 Gb of sequence data. Approximately 310 gigabases of sequencing data and around 85 million unique TCR sequences made up an early release that covered around 640 HLA-typed donors. Of the roughly 400 genotyped donors, approximately 80% fell in the genetic ancestry cluster associated with self-reported Caucasian donors. The study aimed to test whether signatures of past pathogen exposure could be identified by cataloging public T cell receptors. The study profiled the T cell repertoires of under 700 subjects by immunosequencing and related them to cytomegalovirus serostatus. A separate validation cohort of roughly 110 different subjects was used in addition to the approximately 640-subject first cohort. To predict cytomegalovirus infection status, the study combined high-throughput TCR immunosequencing, statistical association of individual TCRs with disease status, and machine learning. A later analysis re-examined previously published TCR beta repertoires from several hundred donors and added high-resolution HLA genotyping to investigate patterns of TCR occurrence. Rather than using new phenotypic data, the later analysis identified candidate immune exposures from TCR beta sequences and from how often those sequences occurred across donors. An earlier analysis of a few hundred of the donors applied high-throughput TCR beta sequencing to assess whether each TCR beta V gene segment acted as functional or pseudogenic. Donor age, sex, ethnicity and CMV serostatus were compiled alongside the repertoire data. A later genetic analysis took genome-wide SNP genotypes for about 65% of the 666 donors and used that subset as a discovery cohort. Every discovery cohort repertoire had been produced on one sequencing platform. Class I and class II HLA loci were covered by the typing at four-digit resolution. The number of typed donors differed by locus: about 620-640 for A, B, C, DRB1 and DQB1; 500 to 550 for DQA1; 600 to 610 for DPA1; and 400 to 480 for DPB1. About five DR-DQ haplotypes were treated as single units for association and clustering because of strong linkage in the cohort. On average, 235,054 unique TCR beta nucleotide sequences were sequenced per donor among some 420 genotyped donors of the cohort, with roughly a sixth of those sequences being non-productive.

This clone was counted only a few times. No antigen is known for it. One base away there is no much larger clone; base qualities are not given. General study outcomes and caveats: The authors suggested that the approach could potentially be extended to other disease states and immunological phenotypes. The study listed 164 TCR beta chains as associated with cytomegalovirus. Because the 87-base-pair reads could not distinguish some IMGT-functional V segments, including TRBV6-2 and TRBV6-3, those segments were excluded. According to a later genetic analysis, donors in an Asian-associated ancestry cluster had fewer N-insertions in productive TCRs than the roughly 700-donor mean. In vitro tests confirmed that a few of the cytomegalovirus-associated TCR beta chains recognize cytomegalovirus antigens. Strong co-occurrence of HLA alleles, especially DR and DQ, made assigning TCR associations to individual alleles difficult. A further reported finding was that TCR beta sequences accurately predicted the HLA-A and HLA-B alleles for most subjects in the first cohort. According to a later analysis, TCR association rates differed among HLA loci, with DRB1 alleles showing the most associated TCRs and HLA-C alleles showing the fewest. Compared with equally common non-associated chains, HLA-associated TCR beta chains in a later analysis were more clonally expanded and had lower generation probabilities. Immune exposure information for the cohort was limited to CMV serostatus. Linkage disequilibrium might explain the correlated functional status among segregating V segments, but an unknown experimental factor could not be ruled out. Because HLA typing was missing for some donors at each locus, association tests included only the typed subset. Sequencing depth was assumed to be roughly uniform across donors in the presence/absence analyses, though that assumption may not hold. The classifier was reported to diagnose cytomegalovirus status with high specificity and sensitivity in both the original and validation cohorts. The earlier analysis of about 600 of the donors excluded some 15 rarely observed V segments, including chromosome 9 orphons, because counts were too low. In an earlier analysis of a few hundred of the donors, most TCR beta V segments were observed in productive rearrangements about 87% or about 30% of the time, broadly matching IMGT annotations. A later analysis reported that several top co-occurrence clusters appeared linked to parvovirus B19, influenza, CMV and Epstein-Barr virus. The cohort was sequenced for TCR beta chains only, and without alpha or paired-chain data the features that could be detected were limited. A later analysis found that most CMV-associated TCR beta chains appeared HLA-restricted, with HLA associations seemingly driven largely by CMV exposure. Most TCR sequences were seen in very few donors, while some public TCRs were found in many individuals. V-gene and J-gene trimming of TCR beta chains was associated with a missense DCLRE1C variant in a later genetic analysis, and the association was replicated in an independent cohort. A later analysis associated 17,000 or so TCR beta sequences with specific HLA alleles at a false discovery rate of 0.05. A cluster of highly shared sequence variants was judged likely to represent a technical artifact of the sequencing pipeline.

The receptor library was made with the immunoSEQ multiplex PCR assay. For the multiplex PCR, a mixture combining 60 forward primers for TCR Vbeta segments and 13 reverse primers for TCR Jbeta segments was used. Amplification of the CDR3 region of rearranged TCR beta genes was performed with a multiplex PCR assay on genomic DNA. On the Illumina HiSeq System, the amplified TCR beta libraries were sequenced as 87-base-pair reads. From the authors' description of their analysis: Across the 600 to 700 repertoires, a later analysis counted tens of millions of unique TCR beta chains, 9.5 million to 12 million of which were shared by at least two donors. A nearest-neighbor algorithm error-corrected the raw reads and collapsed the reads into unique sequences, merging closely related sequences to remove PCR and sequencing errors. V, D and J gene segments were assigned by aligning CDR3 sequences to IMGT reference sequences. For a sequence to be retained, a match of at least six nucleotides was required to both a V gene segment and a J gene segment. A rearrangement was called productive if the CDR3 had no stop codons and remained in frame with V and J, and every other rearrangement was called non-productive. CDR3 was defined by IMGT convention, running from the second conserved V-encoded cysteine to the conserved J-encoded phenylalanine. In an earlier analysis of 587 of the donors, sequences lacking an unambiguous match to a single V gene segment were excluded. An earlier analysis of fewer than 750 of the donors classified V segments as functional when productive rearrangements were above 56.7% and as segregating when the standard deviation between donors was above 5%. A statistical classification framework was developed to diagnose cytomegalovirus status using the catalog of TCR beta chain sequences. In a later analysis, V and J genes were assigned by comparing TCR nucleotide sequences against IMGT/GENE-DB human TR gene sequences. Using the TCRdist pipeline, a later analysis assigned CDR3 sequences along with most-parsimonious VDJ recombination scenarios. In a later analysis, each TCR beta chain was defined by its CDR3 amino acid sequence together with its V-gene family, and reads lacking a unique V-gene family were excluded. A later analysis removed several hundred highly shared, low-generation-probability nucleotide sequences to deal with suspected cross-contamination and a sequencing artifact. A later analysis calculated a clonal expansion index for each public chain from normalized within-repertoire ranks of inferred template counts. Generation probabilities in a later analysis came from a VDJ recombination model fitted to out-of-frame rearrangements, and those results were checked against IGoR. In a later analysis, hypergeometric tests were used to score TCR-TCR, TCR-HLA and TCR-CMV co-occurrence, with a repertoire-size bias correction applied to TCR pairs. A later analysis estimated false discovery rates by permuting HLA or CMV assignments 20 times. In a later analysis, co-occurring TCRs were grouped with DBSCAN, and TCRdist sequence similarity was added when clustering was performed within HLA-allele-positive subsets. For co-occurrence clustering, repertoires with fewer than 30,000 or more than 120,000 public chains were excluded, along with roughly five repertoires with anomalous nucleotide sharing. The clones in this table, taken by TCRdb from immuneACCESS, are in-frame only. Not every clone is retained; where verified, under half of the shortfall comes from an unresolved V gene, and the cause of the rest is unknown. From that table come the V and J calls and clone size; the DNA was used to work out D and trimming. Here the sample has more than 95,000 clones; around 78% occur a single time. The top ten clonotypes cover 6.3% of the sample.

Per the germline V gene, MNHNS is the CDR1 and SASEGT is the CDR2. Here V drops 3 bases and J drops 1 base, and the junction holds 4 bases not matched to any gene. From the cysteine up to the phenylalanine, the CDR3 has a length of 15 residues. Only the CDR3 DNA is retained, 45 bases long and in frame from the first base. The cohort comprised 666 healthy bone marrow donors. Cohort members were all nominally healthy when sampled, although unrecorded immune exposures were likely present. The donor tested CMV seronegative, placing the donor among the roughly 400 seronegative members of the cohort. A peripheral blood sample was collected from each donor, and TCR beta sequencing was performed on peripheral blood mononuclear cells. Genomic DNA extraction from the blood cell samples was performed with the Qiagen DNeasy Blood Extraction Kit.

The chain employs TRBV6-1 and TRBJ2-7, and 9 bases in between align with TRBD2. What was sequenced was PBMCs. The TCR originated in a woman in her 40s in good health and CMV-seronegative. The CDR3 is CASSEVAGESYEQYF. The nucleotide sequence reads TGTGCCAGCAGTGAGGTAGCGGGGGAATCCTACGAGCAGTACTTC.